Detailed here is one T cell receptor beta chain. With TRAV- and TRBV-specific primers, first-strand cDNA was made, covering the alpha and beta chains. PCR amplification of the TCRs was performed with Phusion for 15 to 25 PCR cycles, and it relied on a constant-region primer together with a V-primer adapter. TCRdb independently ran MiXCR on the reads; one entry per CDR3 protein. The data contain more than 15,000 distinct CDR3 sequences, less than 85% of them singletons. This sample is part of a study of low-dose radiotherapy and immunotherapy resistance in tumors. The CDR3 totals 23 residues. The V and J ends lost 1 base and 4 bases, in that order; junction bases with no gene match: 21.

The clonotype originates from a human donor with advanced metastatic prostate, ovarian, gallbladder or colorectal cancer (not recorded which). This table probably holds off-target reads from a library built for another chain. V usage is TRBV23-1 and J usage is TRBJ2-2; TRBD2 aligns across 13 bases. TRBV23-1 is given ORF status, its function remaining uncertain. As DNA, the CDR3 is TGCGCCAGCAGTCAATATTCCCGGACTAGCGGGAGTTCGGACCCATTAGGCACCGGGGAGCTGTTTTTT. It yields the protein CASSQYSRTSGSSDPLGTGELFF.